This TCR beta chain appears in the sequencing data of a study of blood T cell repertoires in COVID-19. On the study more broadly: T cells, B-cell-depleted T cells, or PBMCs provided the cDNA or gDNA that served as material.

Losses at the gene ends were 2 bases for V and 5 bases for J; bases not matched to a gene: 5. Germline CDR1 and CDR2: KGHSH and LQKENI. This CDR3 is 15 amino acids long. Assay used: immunoSEQ multiplex PCR; TCRdb lists only in-frame clones, some missing. The repertoire holds roughly 150,000 clones, approximately 80% seen once, with under 7% in the top ten. Participants spanned ages about 18 to 100 years and resided in 20 to 25 US areas. Sequencing input: PBMCs or T cells enriched from blood (not recorded which). This chain joins TRBV18 and TRBJ2-1; 8 bases agree with TRBD2. The sequence was collected from a man aged 35 to 55 who had recovered from COVID-19. The CDR3 loop reads CASSPFPGGNNEQFF. In DNA form, the CDR3 reads TGTGCCAGCTCACCATTCCCGGGGGGGAACAATGAGCAGTTCTTC.